This T cell receptor beta chain was recovered during a study of T-cell reconstitution after alpha-beta-depleted transplantation in children. TCRbeta library preparation incorporated unique molecular identifiers. MiXCR, applied by TCRdb to the PCR reads, yields one record per CDR3 protein. The top ten clones hold about 4% of a sample with over 550,000 distinct CDR3 sequences, under 12% of them seen once. The sequences come from PBMCs from the stem cell graft donor, collected from the stem cell graft. This TCR derives from a human donor who donated a stem cell graft to a child with acute myeloid leukemia.

CDR3 in amino acids: CASSLIRAGGQTGELFF. DNA of the CDR3: TGTGCCAGCAGCTTAATTAGAGCGGGAGGCCAAACCGGGGAGCTGTTTTTT. V usage is TRBV7-9 and J usage is TRBJ2-2; 9 bases fit TRBD2. The CDR3 is 17 amino acids. CDR1 and CDR2 (germline): SEHNR, FQNEAQ (reference sequence). With V trimmed by 2 bases and J by 5 bases, 9 bases remained unmatched.